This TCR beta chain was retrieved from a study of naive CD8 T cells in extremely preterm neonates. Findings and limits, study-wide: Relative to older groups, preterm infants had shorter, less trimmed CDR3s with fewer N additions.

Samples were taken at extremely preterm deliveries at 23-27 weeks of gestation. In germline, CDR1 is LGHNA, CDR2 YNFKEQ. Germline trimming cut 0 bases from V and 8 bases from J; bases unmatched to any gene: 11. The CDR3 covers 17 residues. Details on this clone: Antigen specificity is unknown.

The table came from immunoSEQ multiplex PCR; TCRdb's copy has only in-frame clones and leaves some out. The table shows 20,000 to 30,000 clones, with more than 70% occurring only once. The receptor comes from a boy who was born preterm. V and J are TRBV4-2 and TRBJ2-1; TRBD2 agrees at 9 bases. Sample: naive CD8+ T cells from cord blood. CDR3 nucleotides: TGTGCCAGCAGCCAAGATAAGGAGAGCGGGGGGTTCGATGAGCAGTTCTTC. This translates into CASSQDKESGGFDEQFF.